This entry is about one T cell receptor beta chain. Sequencing used immunoSEQ multiplex PCR; TCRdb keeps in-frame clones, though not all of them. The sample lists about 330,000 clones; roughly 87% were seen once. The CDR3 consists of 14 residues. The V end was cut by 7 bases, the J end by 2 bases, with 15 bases between. Germline V lookup: CDR1 SNHLY, CDR2 FYNNEI. The record originates from a study of blood T cell repertoires in COVID-19. As for the study in general: T cells, B-cell-depleted T cells, or PBMCs supplied cDNA or gDNA.

Clinical histories supplied by participants themselves formed the basis of cohort assignment. Cohort 3 donors were reported recovered after two negative PCRs, clearance, or symptom resolution. Sequencing was done on a sample of PBMCs or T cells enriched from blood (not recorded which). The rearrangement joins TRBV2 to TRBJ2-7, with D possibly matching TRBD2 (6 bases). This sequence was found in a woman aged 30 to 39 who had recovered from COVID-19. The CDR3 region has the DNA TGTGCCAGCACTTGGACTAACTCAGCCTACGAGCAGTACTTC. Translating it yields CASTWTNSAYEQYF.